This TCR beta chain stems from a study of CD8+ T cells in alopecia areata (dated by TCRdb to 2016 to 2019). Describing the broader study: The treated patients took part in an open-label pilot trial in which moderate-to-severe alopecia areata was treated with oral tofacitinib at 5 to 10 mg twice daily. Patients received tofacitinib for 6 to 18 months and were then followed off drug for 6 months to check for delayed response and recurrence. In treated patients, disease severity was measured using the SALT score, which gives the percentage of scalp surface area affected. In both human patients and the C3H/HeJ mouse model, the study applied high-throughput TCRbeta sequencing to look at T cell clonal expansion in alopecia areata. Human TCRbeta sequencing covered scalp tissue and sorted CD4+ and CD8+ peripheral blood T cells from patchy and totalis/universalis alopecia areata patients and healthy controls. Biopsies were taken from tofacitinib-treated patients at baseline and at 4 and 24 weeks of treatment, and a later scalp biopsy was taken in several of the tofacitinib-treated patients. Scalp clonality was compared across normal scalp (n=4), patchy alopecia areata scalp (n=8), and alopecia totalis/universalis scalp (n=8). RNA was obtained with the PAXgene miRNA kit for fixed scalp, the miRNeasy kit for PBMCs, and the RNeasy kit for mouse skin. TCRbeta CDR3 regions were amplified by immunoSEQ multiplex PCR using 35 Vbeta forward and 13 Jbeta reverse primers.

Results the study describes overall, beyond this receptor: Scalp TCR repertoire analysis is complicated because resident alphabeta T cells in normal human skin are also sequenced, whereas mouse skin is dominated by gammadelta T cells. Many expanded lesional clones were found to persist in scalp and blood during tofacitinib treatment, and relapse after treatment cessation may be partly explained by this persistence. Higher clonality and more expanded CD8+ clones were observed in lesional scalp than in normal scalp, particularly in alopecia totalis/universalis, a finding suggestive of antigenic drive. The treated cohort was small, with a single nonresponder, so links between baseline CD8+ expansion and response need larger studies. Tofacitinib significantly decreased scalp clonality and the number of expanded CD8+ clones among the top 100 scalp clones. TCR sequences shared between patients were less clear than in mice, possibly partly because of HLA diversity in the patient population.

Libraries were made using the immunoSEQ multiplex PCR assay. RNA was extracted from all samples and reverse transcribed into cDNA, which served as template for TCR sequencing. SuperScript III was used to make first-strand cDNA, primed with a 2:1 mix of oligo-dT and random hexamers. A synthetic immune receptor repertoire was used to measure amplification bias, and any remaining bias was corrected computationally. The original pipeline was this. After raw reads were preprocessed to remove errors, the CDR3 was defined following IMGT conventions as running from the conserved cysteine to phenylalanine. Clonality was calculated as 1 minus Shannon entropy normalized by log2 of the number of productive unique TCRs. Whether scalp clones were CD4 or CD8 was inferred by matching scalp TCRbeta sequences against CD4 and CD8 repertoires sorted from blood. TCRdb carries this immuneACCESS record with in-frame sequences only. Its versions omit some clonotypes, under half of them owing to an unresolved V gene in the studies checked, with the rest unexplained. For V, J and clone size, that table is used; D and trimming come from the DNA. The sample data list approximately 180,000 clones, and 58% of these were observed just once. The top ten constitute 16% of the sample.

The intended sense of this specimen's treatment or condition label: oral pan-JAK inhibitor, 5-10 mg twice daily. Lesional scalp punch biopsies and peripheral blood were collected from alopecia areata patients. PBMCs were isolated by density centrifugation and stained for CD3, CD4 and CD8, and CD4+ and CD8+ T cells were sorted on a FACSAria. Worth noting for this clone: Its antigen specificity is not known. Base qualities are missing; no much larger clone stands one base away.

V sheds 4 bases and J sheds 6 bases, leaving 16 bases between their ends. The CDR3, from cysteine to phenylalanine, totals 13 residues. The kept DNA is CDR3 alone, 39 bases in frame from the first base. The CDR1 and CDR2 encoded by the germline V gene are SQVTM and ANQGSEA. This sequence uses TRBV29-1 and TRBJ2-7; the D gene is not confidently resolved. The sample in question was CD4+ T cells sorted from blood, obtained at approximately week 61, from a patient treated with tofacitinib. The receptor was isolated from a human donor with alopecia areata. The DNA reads TGCAGCGTTGGGCTAGGCTTAATTCGCGAGCAGTACTTC. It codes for CSVGLGLIREQYF.